The clone carrying this TCR beta chain came up a few times. One end of the junction fails to match germline, which may point to a read error. The CDR3 is 13 amino acids. Looked up from germline, CDR1 is SGHTA and CDR2 is FQGNSA. The data stem from a study of response to subunit inactivated influenza vaccine. TCRdb analysed the RT-PCR reads with MiXCR anew, one entry per CDR3 protein. The repertoire has hundreds of thousands of distinct CDR3 sequences, 11% of them found once; the top ten carry approximately 9.9%. These data are also associated with another study on T cells expressing NK-cell markers. That publication notes: It was by 5'RACE template switching with UMIs that TCR beta cDNA was made. In a handful of donors, dominant clonotypes made up roughly 28.3-65% of CD3+CD56-NKG2C+ cells.

The chain uses TRBV7-2 and TRBJ1-2; 7 nucleotides match TRBD1. The sequencing here drew on PBMCs from blood, taken on the day of vaccination. This clonotype was sampled from a man over 45 who received an inactivated influenza vaccine. The CDR3 nucleotides read TGTGCCAGCAGCTTAGGGGGACAGCCGATTAACCCCTTC. Its translation is CASSLGGQPINPF.